This T cell receptor beta chain is from a study of T cells in Graves' hyperthyroidism and ophthalmopathy. V lost 8 bases to trimming and J lost 7 bases, with 11 bases between them. Germline lookup yields CDR1 MNHNS and CDR2 SASEGT. This CDR3 is 12 amino acids long. Amplification yielded TCR beta CDR3 regions, with RNA transcripts as the source. In the first-round RT-PCR of the TCR CDR3, the HTBI primer set was used. TCRdb itself ran the multiplex PCR reads through MiXCR, one entry per CDR3 protein. The sample records a few hundred thousand distinct CDR3 sequences, over 15% being singletons. Whole-study findings and limits: Onset of ophthalmopathy came a median approximately 6.5 months after the model predicted it.

As regards this clonotype: Its specificity is unknown.

This TCR came from a woman aged 45-60 years with Graves' hyperthyroidism. Sequencing used blood. J is TRBJ2-2 and V is TRBV6-1, with D perhaps matching TRBD2 (6 bases). For the CDR3, the DNA is TGTGCCAGCCGGGAGTATAACGGGGAGCTGTTTTTT. Its translation is CASREYNGELFF.